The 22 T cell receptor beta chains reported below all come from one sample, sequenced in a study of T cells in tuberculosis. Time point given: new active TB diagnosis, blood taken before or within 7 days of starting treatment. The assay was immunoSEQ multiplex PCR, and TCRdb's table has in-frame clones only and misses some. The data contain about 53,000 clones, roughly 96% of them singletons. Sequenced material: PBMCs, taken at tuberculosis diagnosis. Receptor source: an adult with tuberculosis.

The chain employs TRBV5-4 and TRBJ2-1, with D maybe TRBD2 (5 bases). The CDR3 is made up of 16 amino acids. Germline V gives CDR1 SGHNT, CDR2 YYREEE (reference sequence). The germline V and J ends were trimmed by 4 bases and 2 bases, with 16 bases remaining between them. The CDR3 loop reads CASSPTRVGAYNEQFF. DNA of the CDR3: TGTGCCAGCAGCCCAACCCGAGTCGGGGCCTACAATGAGCAGTTCTTC.

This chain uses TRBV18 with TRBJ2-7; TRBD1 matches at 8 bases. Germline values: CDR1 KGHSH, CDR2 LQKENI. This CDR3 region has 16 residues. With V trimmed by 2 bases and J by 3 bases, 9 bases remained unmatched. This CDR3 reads CASSPIPGTGDYEQYF. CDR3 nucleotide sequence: TGTGCCAGCTCACCAATCCCCGGGACAGGAGACTACGAGCAGTACTTC. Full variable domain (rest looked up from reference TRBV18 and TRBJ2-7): NAGVMQNPRHLVRRRGQEARLRCSPMKGHSHVYWYRQLPEEGLKFMVYLQKENIIDESGMPKERFSAEFPKEGPSILRIQQVVRGDSAAYFCASSPIPGTGDYEQYFGPGTRLTVT.

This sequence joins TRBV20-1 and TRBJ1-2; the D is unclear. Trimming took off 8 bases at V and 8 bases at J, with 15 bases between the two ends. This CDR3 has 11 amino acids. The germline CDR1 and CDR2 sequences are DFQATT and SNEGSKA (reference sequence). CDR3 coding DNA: TGCAGTCACTTGGCGAGCGGCGGCTACACCTTC. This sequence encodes CSHLASGGYTF.

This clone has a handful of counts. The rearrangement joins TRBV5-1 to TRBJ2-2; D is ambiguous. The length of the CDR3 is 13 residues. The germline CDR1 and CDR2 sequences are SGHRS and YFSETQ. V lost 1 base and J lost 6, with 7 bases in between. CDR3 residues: CASSLLVPGELFF. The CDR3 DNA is TGCGCCAGCAGCTTGCTTGTTCCCGGGGAGCTGTTTTTT. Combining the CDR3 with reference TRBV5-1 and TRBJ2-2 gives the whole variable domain KAGVTQTPRYLIKTRGQQVTLSCSPISGHRSVSWYQQTPGQGLQFLFEYFSETQRNKGNFPGRFSGRQFSNSRSEMNVSTLELGDSALYLCASSLLVPGELFFGEGSRLTVL.

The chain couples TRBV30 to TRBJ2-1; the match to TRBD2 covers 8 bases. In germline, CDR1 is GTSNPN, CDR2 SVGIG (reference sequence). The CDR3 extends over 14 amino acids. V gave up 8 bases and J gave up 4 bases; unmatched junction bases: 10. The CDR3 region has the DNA TGTGCCGGCGGGGGGTTTGGGTCGTACAATGAGCAGTTCTTC. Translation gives CAGGGFGSYNEQFF.

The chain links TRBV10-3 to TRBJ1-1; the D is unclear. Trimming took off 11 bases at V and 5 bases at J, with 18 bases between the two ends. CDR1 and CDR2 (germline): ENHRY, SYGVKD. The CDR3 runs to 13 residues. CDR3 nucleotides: TGTGCCTTCGCGCGGGAGGTAGGAACTGAAGCTTTCTTT. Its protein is CAFAREVGTEAFF.

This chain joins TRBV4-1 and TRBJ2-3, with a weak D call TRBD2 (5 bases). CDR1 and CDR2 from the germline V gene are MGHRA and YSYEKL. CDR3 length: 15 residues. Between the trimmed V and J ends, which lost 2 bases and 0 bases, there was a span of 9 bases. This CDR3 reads CASSQPGKSTDTQYF. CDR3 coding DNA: TGCGCCAGCAGCCAACCGGGAAAAAGCACAGATACGCAGTATTTT.

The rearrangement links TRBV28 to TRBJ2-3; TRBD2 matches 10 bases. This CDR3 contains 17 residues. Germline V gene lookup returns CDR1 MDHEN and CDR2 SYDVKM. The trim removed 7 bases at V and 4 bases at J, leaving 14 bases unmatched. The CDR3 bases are TGTGCCAGCACCCGATTGGCTAGCGGGAGCGGGGCAGATACGCAGTATTTT. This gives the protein CASTRLASGSGADTQYF.

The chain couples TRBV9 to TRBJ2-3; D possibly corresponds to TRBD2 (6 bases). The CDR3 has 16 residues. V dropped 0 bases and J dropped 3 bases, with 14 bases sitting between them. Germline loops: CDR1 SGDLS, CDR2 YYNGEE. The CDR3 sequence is CASSVATRRETDTQYF. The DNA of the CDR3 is TGTGCCAGCAGCGTAGCTACAAGGAGGGAGACAGATACGCAGTATTTT.

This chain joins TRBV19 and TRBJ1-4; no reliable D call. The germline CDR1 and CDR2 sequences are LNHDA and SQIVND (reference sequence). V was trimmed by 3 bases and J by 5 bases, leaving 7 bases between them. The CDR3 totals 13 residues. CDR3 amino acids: CASSISGNEKLFF. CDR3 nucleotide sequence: TGTGCCAGTAGTATCTCAGGCAATGAAAAACTGTTTTTT.

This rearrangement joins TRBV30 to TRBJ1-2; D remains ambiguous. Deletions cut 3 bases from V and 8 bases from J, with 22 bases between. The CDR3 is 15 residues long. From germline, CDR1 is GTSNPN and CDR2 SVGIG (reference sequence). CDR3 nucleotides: TGTGCCTGGAGAATCAACGGAGCGGGCTCAAGGGGCTACACCTTC. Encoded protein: CAWRINGAGSRGYTF. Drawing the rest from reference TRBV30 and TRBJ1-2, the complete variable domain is SQTIHQWPATLVQPVGSPLSLECTVEGTSNPNLYWYRQAAGRGLQLLFYSVGIGQISSEVPQNLSASRPQDRQFILSSKKLLLSDSGFYLCAWRINGAGSRGYTFGSGTRLTVV.

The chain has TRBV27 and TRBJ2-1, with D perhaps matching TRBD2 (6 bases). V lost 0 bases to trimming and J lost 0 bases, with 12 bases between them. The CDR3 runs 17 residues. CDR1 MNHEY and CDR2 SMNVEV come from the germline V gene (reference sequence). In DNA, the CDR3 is TGTGCCAGCAGTTTATCGGGGGGAGCGTTCTCCTACAATGAGCAGTTCTTC. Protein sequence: CASSLSGGAFSYNEQFF.

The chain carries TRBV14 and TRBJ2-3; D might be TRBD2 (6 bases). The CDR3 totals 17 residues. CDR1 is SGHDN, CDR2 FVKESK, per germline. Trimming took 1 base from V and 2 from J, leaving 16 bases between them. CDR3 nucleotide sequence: TGTGCCAGCAGCCAAGTAGGCGGTGCGGGATCCACAGATACGCAGTATTTT. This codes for CASSQVGGAGSTDTQYF.

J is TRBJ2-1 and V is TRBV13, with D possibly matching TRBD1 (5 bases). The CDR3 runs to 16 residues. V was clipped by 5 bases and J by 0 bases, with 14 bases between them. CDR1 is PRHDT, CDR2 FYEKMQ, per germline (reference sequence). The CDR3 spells CASSQGIPRSYNEQFF. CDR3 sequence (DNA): TGTGCCAGCAGCCAGGGCATCCCTCGCTCCTACAATGAGCAGTTCTTC.

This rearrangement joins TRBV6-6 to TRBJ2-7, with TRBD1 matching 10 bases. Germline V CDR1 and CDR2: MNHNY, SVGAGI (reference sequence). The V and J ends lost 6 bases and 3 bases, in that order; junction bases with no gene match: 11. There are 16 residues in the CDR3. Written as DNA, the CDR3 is TGTGCCAGCAGACCATGGGACAGGGGAGAACTCTACGAGCAGTACTTC. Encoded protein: CASRPWDRGELYEQYF.

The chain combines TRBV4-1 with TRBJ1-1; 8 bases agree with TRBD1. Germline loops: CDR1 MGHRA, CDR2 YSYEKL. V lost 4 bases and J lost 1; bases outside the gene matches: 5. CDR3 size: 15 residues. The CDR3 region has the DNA TGCGCCAGCAGCCGAACCGGGACAGGGAACACTGAAGCTTTCTTT. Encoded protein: CASSRTGTGNTEAFF.

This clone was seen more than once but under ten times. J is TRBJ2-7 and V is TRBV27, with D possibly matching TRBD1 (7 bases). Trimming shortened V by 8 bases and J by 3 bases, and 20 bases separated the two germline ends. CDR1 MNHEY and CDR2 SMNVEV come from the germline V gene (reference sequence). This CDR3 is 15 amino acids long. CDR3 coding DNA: TGTGCCAGCCGGACCCCAGGGGGAGCGGGCTACGAGCAGTACTTC. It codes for CASRTPGGAGYEQYF.

The CDR3 is CASSEQGAGGYTF. CDR3 bases: TGTGCCAGCAGTGAACAGGGGGCAGGTGGCTACACCTTC. The V call is TRBV25-1, the J call TRBJ1-2; TRBD1 matches 8 bases. Trimming removed 2 bases from V and 7 bases from J; junction bases left unmatched: 3. Germline-derived CDR1 and CDR2 are MGHDK and SYGVNS. The CDR3 runs to 13 residues.

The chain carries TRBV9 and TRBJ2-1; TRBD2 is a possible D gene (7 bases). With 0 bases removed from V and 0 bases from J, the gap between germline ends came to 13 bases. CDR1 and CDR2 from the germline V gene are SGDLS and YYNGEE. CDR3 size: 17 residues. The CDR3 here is CASSVEGGGSSYNEQFF. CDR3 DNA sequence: TGTGCCAGCAGCGTAGAGGGGGGAGGGAGCTCCTACAATGAGCAGTTCTTC.

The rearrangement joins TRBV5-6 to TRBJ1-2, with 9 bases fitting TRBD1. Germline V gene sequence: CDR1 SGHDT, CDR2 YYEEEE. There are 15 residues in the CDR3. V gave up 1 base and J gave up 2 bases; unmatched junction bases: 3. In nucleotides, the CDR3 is TGTGCCAGCAGCTTGTGGACAGGGGAGAACTATGGCTACACCTTC. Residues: CASSLWTGENYGYTF.

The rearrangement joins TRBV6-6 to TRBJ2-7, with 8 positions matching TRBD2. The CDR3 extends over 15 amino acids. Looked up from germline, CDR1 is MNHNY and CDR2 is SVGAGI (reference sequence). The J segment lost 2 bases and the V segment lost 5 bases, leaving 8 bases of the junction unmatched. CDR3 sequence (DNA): TGTGCCAGCAGTGATTTAGCGGGACCCACCTACGAGCAGTACTTC. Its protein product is CASSDLAGPTYEQYF.

The DNA of the CDR3 is TGTGCCAGCAGTTTATCAGGACAGGGGATGGATACGCAGTATTTT. It is translated as CASSLSGQGMDTQYF. V is TRBV28 and J is TRBJ2-3; 9 nucleotides agree with TRBD1. The ends lost 1 base at V and 6 bases at J; junction bases unmatched: 5. CDR1 MDHEN and CDR2 SYDVKM come from the germline V gene. The CDR3 has 15 residues.